A single sample gave rise to the 5 T cell receptor beta chains below, sequenced in a study of CD8 T cells in Susac syndrome (dated by TCRdb to the late 2010s). The library was made by the immunoSEQ multiplex PCR assay. RNA was extracted using the RNeasy kit, and roughly 0.45 to 1 ug of the RNA was reverse transcribed with random hexamers. TCRdb passed the public sequencing reads through fastp at Q25 and MiXCR, retaining productive beta sequences. Duplicate CDR3 protein sequences are folded into a single record with the most common DNA and genes. In all, the sample holds roughly 200,000 distinct CDR3 sequences, and roughly 94% of those were seen once. In total, the top ten clones hold about 0.1% of the sample. Material for sequencing was CD4+ T cells from PBMCs. Source of these receptors: a human donor in good health.

This chain connects TRBV3-1 to TRBJ1-1; TRBD1 is a possible D gene (6 bases). Germline V gene lookup returns CDR1 LGHDT and CDR2 YNNKEL (reference sequence). The CDR3 covers 18 residues. V was cut by 0 bases and J by 4 bases, with 21 bases left in between. The DNA for the CDR3 is TGTGCCAGCAGCCAAGATCTTGAAACAGGGAGGGGGACCACTGAAGCTTTCTTT. It encodes CASSQDLETGRGTTEAFF.

The chain couples TRBV20-1 to TRBJ2-4, with D perhaps TRBD2 (6 bases). CDR1 is DFQATT, CDR2 SNEGSKA, per germline (reference sequence). This CDR3 comprises 14 residues. V lost 5 bases and J lost 4, with 15 bases in between. CDR3 DNA: TGCAGTGCTTCTACCGGCCGGGGGAAAAACATTCAGTACTTC. Translated, it gives CSASTGRGKNIQYF.

This chain connects TRBV12-3 or TRBV12-4 to TRBJ1-5; D may be TRBD1 (6 bases). V was trimmed by 6 bases and J by 0 bases, leaving 9 bases between them. The length of the CDR3 is 14 residues. This CDR3 reads CASRTGYSNQPQHF. The CDR3 DNA follows: TGTGCCAGCAGAACAGGGTATAGCAATCAGCCCCAGCATTTT.

CDR3 DNA sequence: TGTGCCAGTAGTATTCGAGATACGCAGTATTTT. It is translated as CASSIRDTQYF. The V gene is TRBV19, the J gene TRBJ2-3; no clear D gene. The CDR3 spans 11 residues. The germline V gene encodes CDR1 LNHDA and CDR2 SQIVND (reference sequence). Trimming cost V 3 bases and J 5 bases, with 3 bases left between them.

The chain joins TRBV6-1 to TRBJ2-7, with 14 bases aligning to TRBD2. The CDR3 spans 14 residues. J gave up 2 bases and V 7 bases, and 1 base lay outside the gene matches. The germline gives CDR1 MNHNS, CDR2 SASEGT. CDR3: CASTGLAGAYEQYV. DNA for the CDR3: TGTGCCAGCACGGGACTAGCGGGAGCCTACGAGCAGTACGTC.